These T cell receptor beta chains were read from a single sample in a study of blood T cell repertoires in COVID-19. Data came from immunoSEQ multiplex PCR; TCRdb stores just in-frame clones and leaves some out. In the table there are about 150,000 clones, approximately 87% of which are singletons. Sample: peripheral blood. These TCRs come from a woman in her 70s with acute or convalescent COVID-19. The CDR3 runs from the conserved cysteine through the conserved F or W. The order of the fields is D gene, J gene, V gene, clone size, CDR3 protein, CDR3 DNA. A D gene is named only where the DNA matches it firmly. Only part of the rows carry a size: once, few, many, or a class if the clone is expanded.

>-|TRBJ1-4|TRBV18|-
CASSLDDEKLFF
TGTGCCAGCTCACTAGATGATGAAAAACTGTTTTTT
>TRBD1|TRBJ2-3|TRBV5-1|-
CASKKQGALSADTQYF
TGCGCCAGCAAAAAACAGGGGGCGCTTTCTGCAGATACGCAGTATTTT
>TRBD1|TRBJ2-3|TRBV5-1|-
CASSFSTGTASTDTQYF
TGCGCCAGCAGCTTCTCGACTGGGACAGCGAGCACAGATACGCAGTATTTT
>TRBD1|TRBJ1-4|TRBV18|-
CASSPSQGAVTNEKLFF
TGTGCCAGCTCACCATCCCAGGGGGCGGTTACTAATGAAAAACTGTTTTTT
>TRBD2|TRBJ2-1|TRBV5-1|once
CASSLQLAGASLNEQFF
TGCGCCAGCAGCTTACAACTAGCGGGGGCAAGTCTCAATGAGCAGTTCTTC
>-|TRBJ1-2|TRBV6-5|-
CASSYSIFGINYGYTF
TGTGCCAGCAGTTACTCGATTTTTGGCATCAACTATGGCTACACCTTC
>TRBD2|TRBJ2-7|TRBV4-2|-
CASSQDITSGSYEQYF
TGTGCCAGCAGCCAAGACATAACTAGCGGGAGCTACGAGCAGTACTTC
>-|TRBJ2-5|TRBV24-1|-
CATSVGAQETQYF
TGTGCCACCAGTGTGGGGGCACAAGAGACCCAGTACTTC
>TRBD2|TRBJ2-2|TRBV7-9|-
CASRGARGTNTGELFF
TGTGCCAGCAGGGGAGCGCGGGGGACGAACACCGGGGAGCTGTTTTTT
>-|TRBJ2-2|TRBV7-6|-
CASSRPGSTGELFF
TGTGCCAGCAGCCGCCCAGGGTCTACCGGGGAGCTGTTTTTT
>TRBD1|TRBJ1-5|TRBV30|-
CAWSWDSSNQPQHF
TGTGCCTGGAGCTGGGACAGCAGCAATCAGCCCCAGCATTTT
>TRBD1|TRBJ1-1|TRBV5-1|-
CASSIDRGVLNTEAFF
TGCGCCAGCAGCATAGACAGGGGGGTTCTGAACACTGAAGCTTTCTTT
>-|TRBJ1-3|TRBV14|-
CASRPGSSGNTIYF
TGTGCCAGCAGGCCGGGAAGCTCTGGAAACACCATATATTTT
>TRBD1|TRBJ2-2|TRBV2|-
CASSRSGGYTGELFF
TGTGCCAGCAGTCGGTCAGGGGGCTATACCGGGGAGCTGTTTTTT
>TRBD1|TRBJ1-2|TRBV2|-
CASTRTGGNYGYTF
TGTGCCAGCACTAGGACAGGGGGGAACTATGGCTACACCTTC
>TRBD1|TRBJ2-2|TRBV10-3|-
CATTGQGANTGELFF
TGTGCCACGACAGGACAGGGGGCGAACACCGGGGAGCTGTTTTTT
>-|TRBJ2-7|TRBV4-3|-
CASSPGLNSYEQYF
TGCGCCAGCAGCCCGGGGTTAAACTCTTACGAGCAGTACTTC
>TRBD1|TRBJ1-1|TRBV30|-
CAWSGQGVTEAFF
TGTGCCTGGAGCGGACAGGGCGTAACTGAAGCTTTCTTT
>TRBD2|TRBJ2-1|TRBV7-9|once
CASSLASGRLEQFF
TGTGCCAGCAGCTTAGCTAGCGGGAGACTTGAGCAGTTCTTC
>TRBD2|TRBJ2-2|TRBV5-1|-
CASSINRGRGTGELFF
TGCGCCAGCAGCATTAATCGCGGGAGAGGCACCGGGGAGCTGTTTTTT
>-|TRBJ1-5|TRBV7-2|-
CASSFPPQPQHF
TGTGCCAGCAGCTTCCCCCCGCAGCCCCAGCATTTT
>TRBD1|TRBJ1-1|TRBV6-5|-
CASRRTGPNTEAFF
TGTGCCAGCAGACGGACAGGGCCCAACACTGAAGCTTTCTTT
>-|TRBJ1-3|TRBV14|-
CASSQGPGGLSGNTIYF
TGTGCCAGCAGCCAAGGACCGGGAGGACTTTCTGGAAACACCATATATTTT
>-|TRBJ2-7|TRBV29-1|-
CSVVEYEQYF
TGCAGCGTTGTGGAGTACGAGCAGTACTTC
>-|TRBJ1-2|TRBV27|-
CASSLARGSGYTF
TGTGCCAGCAGTTTAGCCAGGGGCAGTGGCTACACCTTC
>-|TRBJ1-4|TRBV7-9|once
CASSLAGGKAGKLFF
TGTGCCAGCAGCTTAGCGGGGGGGAAGGCAGGAAAACTGTTTTTT
>-|TRBJ1-4|TRBV30|-
CAWSGYPTTNEKLFF
TGTGCCTGGAGTGGGTACCCTACAACTAATGAAAAACTGTTTTTT
>-|TRBJ2-7|TRBV11-2|-
CASSLALGASRGYEQYF
TGTGCCAGCAGCTTAGCCTTAGGGGCCTCCCGCGGCTACGAGCAGTACTTC
>TRBD2|TRBJ2-5|TRBV10-1|-
CASRQGEGRETQYF
TGCGCCAGCAGACAAGGGGAGGGACGAGAGACCCAGTACTTC
>-|TRBJ1-5|TRBV19|few
CASSIQDRPQHF
TGTGCCAGTAGTATACAGGATCGGCCCCAGCATTTT
>-|TRBJ2-3|TRBV20-1|-
CSAFTDTQYF
TGCAGTGCCTTCACAGATACGCAGTATTTT
>-|TRBJ2-1|TRBV9|-
CASSVERDEQFF
TGTGCCAGCAGCGTAGAGCGCGATGAGCAGTTCTTC
>TRBD2|TRBJ2-1|TRBV27|-
CASSPGTSGSYEQFF
TGTGCCAGCAGCCCAGGGACTAGCGGGAGCTATGAGCAGTTCTTC
>TRBD1|TRBJ2-5|TRBV5-6|-
CASSSNRDSRMGLPETQYF
TGTGCCAGCAGCTCGAACCGGGACAGCCGAATGGGCCTGCCAGAGACCCAGTACTTC
>TRBD1|TRBJ1-1|TRBV6-2/TRBV6-3|-
CASSSDRGHSEAFF
TGTGCCAGCAGTAGCGACAGGGGGCATTCTGAAGCTTTCTTT
>TRBD2|TRBJ2-3|TRBV6-5|-
CASSYSPGGLRNTQYF
TGTGCCAGCAGTTACTCGCCGGGAGGACTCCGGAATACGCAGTATTTT
>-|TRBJ1-1|TRBV7-2|-
CASSPGTSTEAFF
TGTGCCAGCAGCCCCGGGACAAGCACTGAAGCTTTCTTT
>TRBD1|TRBJ1-5|TRBV24-1|-
CATSDSGDRGHQPQHF
TGTGCCACCAGTGATTCAGGAGACAGGGGGCACCAGCCCCAGCATTTT
>TRBD1|TRBJ1-2|TRBV19|-
CASSPRTGNGYTF
TGTGCCAGTAGTCCTCGGACAGGGAACGGCTACACCTTC
>TRBD1|TRBJ1-1|TRBV2|-
CASNRQGRSGTEAFF
TGTGCCAGCAATCGACAGGGGAGGAGCGGCACTGAAGCTTTCTTT
>TRBD1|TRBJ1-1|TRBV19|-
CASRGQGAFTEAFF
TGTGCCAGTAGGGGACAGGGGGCGTTCACTGAAGCTTTCTTT
>-|TRBJ2-7|TRBV9|-
CASSVAPDTYEQYF
TGTGCCAGCAGCGTAGCTCCAGATACCTACGAGCAGTACTTC
>TRBD1|TRBJ1-3|TRBV2|-
CASVELHRTGTAGNTIYF
TGTGCCAGCGTAGAGCTCCATAGGACAGGAACTGCTGGAAACACCATATATTTT
>-|TRBJ1-2|TRBV29-1|-
CSVSQSREGVSF
TGCAGCGTTAGCCAATCTAGGGAGGGGGTGTCCTTC
>-|TRBJ2-7|TRBV30|few
CAWSVQGFAYEQYF
TGTGCCTGGAGTGTACAGGGTTTCGCCTACGAGCAGTACTTC
>TRBD1|TRBJ1-1|TRBV7-2|-
CASSVQGRGTEAFF
TGTGCCAGCAGCGTACAGGGGCGGGGCACTGAAGCTTTCTTT
>-|TRBJ1-5|TRBV6-5|-
CASNRELNQPQHF
TGTGCCAGCAACAGGGAGTTGAATCAGCCCCAGCATTTT
>TRBD2|TRBJ2-3|TRBV7-6|-
CASSPSSGVLDTQYF
TGTGCCAGCAGCCCGAGCAGCGGGGTTCTAGATACGCAGTATTTT
>TRBD1|TRBJ1-2|TRBV18|once
CASSPPSTGGDGYTF
TGTGCCAGCTCACCCCCGTCCACAGGGGGGGATGGCTACACCTTC
>-|TRBJ2-5|TRBV5-6|-
CASSERGQETQYF
TGTGCCAGCAGCGAACGGGGGCAAGAGACCCAGTACTTC
>-|TRBJ1-6|TRBV7-8|-
CASSAAMTRQGNSPLHF
TGTGCCAGCAGCGCGGCCATGACAAGGCAGGGGAATTCACCCCTCCACTTT